This TCR beta chain stems from a study of blood T cell repertoires in COVID-19. About the study: From T cells, B-cell-depleted T cells, or PBMCs came the material, which was cDNA or gDNA.

This CDR3 contains 14 residues. Germline V gene data show CDR1 as LNHDA and CDR2 as SQIVND (reference sequence). With V trimmed by 5 bases and J by 8 bases, 5 bases remained unmatched. Methods used by the authors: Nucleated cell counts were estimated from reference gene primer amplification. The assay was immunoSEQ multiplex PCR, and TCRdb's table has in-frame clones only and misses some. V, J and clone size are taken as reported in that table, and D and trimming were inferred from the DNA itself. The data contain about 210,000 clones, roughly 84% of them singletons. The sequencing input was peripheral blood. V is TRBV19 and J is TRBJ1-6; 8 bases line up with TRBD1. The receptor was derived from a woman at least 80 years old with COVID-19, enrolled during active disease. In DNA form, the CDR3 reads TGTGCCAGTAGTGGTAGACAGGGGTATTCACCCCTCCACTTT. Its translation is CASSGRQGYSPLHF.